These 23 T cell receptor beta chains came from one sample sequenced in a study of response to subunit inactivated influenza vaccine (dated by TCRdb to 2017 to 2018). The library was produced with RT-PCR. For sequencing, an Illumina HiSeq 2500 was employed. TCRdb trimmed the raw reads at Q25, called clones with MiXCR and kept productive beta chains. When rows share a CDR3 protein, they turn into one entry using the most common DNA and genes. Recorded for this sample are about 580,000 distinct CDR3 sequences; about 15% of them occurred a single time. Together, the top ten hold more than 9.5% of the sample. This specimen consisted of PBMCs from blood, obtained 11 to 12 days after vaccination. Every receptor here comes from a man aged 50-59 years who received an inactivated influenza vaccine. Donor details come from another sample of the same person, matched by shared clones.

This clonotype was seen a few times. The chain carries TRBV20-1 and TRBJ1-1; 8 bases match TRBD1. V lost 6 bases to trimming and J lost 6 bases; unmatched junction nucleotides: 6. The CDR3 covers 12 residues. The V gene's germline CDR1 is DFQATT and CDR2 SNEGSKA (reference sequence). In DNA form, the CDR3 reads TGCAGTGCCGACGACAGGGGTCCTGAAGCTTTCTTT. It translates to CSADDRGPEAFF.

This chain uses TRBV4-2 with TRBJ2-1; TRBD2 agrees at 9 bases. Per germline, CDR1 LGHNA and CDR2 YNFKEQ. Losses at the gene ends were 0 bases for V and 4 bases for J; bases not matched to a gene: 4. The CDR3 has 16 residues. CDR3 bases: TGTGCCAGCAGCCAAGATTGGAGCGGGAGGTACAATGAGCAGTTCTTC. Translation: CASSQDWSGRYNEQFF.

This clonotype was detected only a few times. J is TRBJ2-7 and V is TRBV12-3 or TRBV12-4; TRBD1 aligns across 8 bases. CDR3 length: 14 residues. J gave up 3 bases and V 4 bases, and 5 bases lay outside the gene matches. The CDR3 nucleotides read TGTGCCAGCAGTTCACCAGGGGGCGGCTACGAGCAGTACTTC. As protein: CASSSPGGGYEQYF.

The chain recombines TRBV7-7 with TRBJ2-1; TRBD2 matches 8 bases. J gave up 8 bases and V 5 bases, and 11 bases lay outside the gene matches. The V gene's germline CDR1 is SSHAT and CDR2 FNYEAQ (reference sequence). The CDR3 runs 15 residues. The CDR3: CASSQAAGVGHEQFF. The CDR3, as DNA: TGTGCCAGCAGCCAAGCAGCGGGGGTGGGCCATGAGCAGTTCTTC.

This clonotype was seen only a few times. This chain links TRBV24-1 with TRBJ2-1; D possibly corresponds to TRBD2 (5 bases). Germline loops: CDR1 KGHDR, CDR2 SFDVKD. V was cut by 5 bases and J by 5 bases, with 6 bases left in between. This CDR3 contains 12 residues. The CDR3 coding sequence is TGTGCCACCAGTGGACTAAACAATGAGCAGTTCTTC. Amino acids: CATSGLNNEQFF.

Details on this clonotype: A single base separates this from a much larger clone, so it may be a read error. V gene TRBV5-1 combines with J gene TRBJ2-1, with 10 bases aligning to TRBD2. Germline V gene data show CDR1 as SGHRS and CDR2 as YFSETQ. The CDR3 loop spans 17 amino acids. DNA for the CDR3: TGCGCCAGCAGGTTGGAAGCGGGAGGGCCTTCCTACAATGAGCAGTTCTTC. It specifies CASRLEAGGPSYNEQFF.

This clonotype was counted only a few times. This chain joins TRBV10-3 and TRBJ2-1, with 7 bases matching TRBD2. The CDR3 loop spans 15 amino acids. V shed 7 bases, J shed 0 bases, and the junction held 6 bases outside the gene matches. Germline-derived CDR1 and CDR2 are ENHRY and SYGVKD. CDR3: CAIMGGESSYNEQFF. As DNA, the CDR3 is TGTGCCATCATGGGGGGGGAGAGCTCCTACAATGAGCAGTTCTTC.

V gene TRBV12-3 or TRBV12-4 combines with J gene TRBJ2-7, with D tentatively TRBD1 (6 bases). Deletions cut 6 bases from V and 4 bases from J, with 13 bases between. The CDR3 is 13 residues long. CDR3 protein: CASRHGQLYEQYF. CDR3 bases: TGTGCCAGCAGACATGGACAGTTATACGAGCAGTACTTC.

The chain combines TRBV5-6 with TRBJ1-6; TRBD1 aligns across 7 bases. J was trimmed by 9 bases and V by 0 bases; bases with no gene match: 3. Germline V gene lookup returns CDR1 SGHDT and CDR2 YYEEEE. There are 14 residues in the CDR3. The CDR3 is CASSLVQGISPLHF. CDR3 coding DNA: TGTGCCAGCAGCTTGGTACAGGGGATTTCACCCCTCCACTTT.

V usage is TRBV6-2 or TRBV6-3 and J usage is TRBJ2-7; TRBD2 aligns across 13 bases. Per germline, CDR1 MNHEY and CDR2 SVGEGT. Trimming took 6 bases from V and 3 from J; bases not matched to a gene: 8. The length of the CDR3 is 16 residues. The chain's CDR3 is CASSRQLAGGIYEQYF. CDR3 DNA: TGTGCCAGCAGCCGCCAACTAGCGGGAGGGATCTACGAGCAGTACTTC.

In its sample, this clonotype was seen a few times. The V call is TRBV15, the J call TRBJ2-6; 7 bases line up with TRBD1. Trimming removed 5 bases from V and 0 bases from J; junction bases left unmatched: 13. The CDR3 sequence is 19 residues long. Germline V gene data show CDR1 as LNHNV and CDR2 as YYDKDF (reference sequence). CDR3 nucleotide sequence: TGTGCCACCAGCGGGACGTGGAGCAGGGGGTACTCTGGGGCCAACGTCCTGACTTTC. It translates to CATSGTWSRGYSGANVLTF. Filled out from reference TRBV15 and TRBJ2-6, the complete variable domain reads DAMVIQNPRYQVTQFGKPVTLSCSQTLNHNVMYWYQQKSSQAPKLLFHYYDKDFNNEADTPDNFQSRRPNTSFCFLDIRSPGLGDTAMYLCATSGTWSRGYSGANVLTFGAGSRLTVL.

This chain connects TRBV6-6 to TRBJ2-7; D ambiguous. The V gene lost 1 base and the J gene lost 5 bases, with 6 bases spanning the gap. The CDR3 spans 12 residues. CDR1 is MNHNY, CDR2 SVGAGI, per germline (reference sequence). The CDR3 loop reads CASSYYQDEQYF. The CDR3 coding sequence is TGTGCCAGCAGTTACTATCAGGACGAGCAGTACTTC.

This sequence joins TRBV20-1 and TRBJ2-3; TRBD2 matches at 10 bases. The CDR3 runs 18 residues. Germline CDR1 is DFQATT and CDR2 is SNEGSKA (reference sequence). The V segment lost 6 bases and the J segment 0 bases; nucleotides outside the gene matches: 15. The CDR3 DNA reads as TGCAGTGCAGATTCCGGTACTAGCGGGGCCTCTAGCACAGATACGCAGTATTTT. Residues: CSADSGTSGASSTDTQYF.

This clonotype appeared a few times. CDR3 sequence (DNA): TGTGCCATCACCCCGGGAGGGGGCAAAACAGATACGCAGTATTTT. Amino acids: CAITPGGGKTDTQYF. V and J are TRBV10-3 and TRBJ2-3, with a possible D match to TRBD2 (8 bases). V was clipped by 7 bases and J by 3 bases, with 17 bases between them. The CDR3 loop spans 15 amino acids. Germline V gives CDR1 ENHRY, CDR2 SYGVKD.

This clonotype came up a few times. The V call is TRBV6-4, the J call TRBJ2-7, with D uncertain. Trimming pared 3 bases from V and 6 bases from J, leaving 6 bases between. Germline assignment: CDR1 MRHNA and CDR2 SNTAGT. The CDR3 totals 11 residues. CDR3 sequence: CASSEQREQYF. CDR3 coding DNA: TGTGCCAGCAGTGAACAGCGCGAGCAGTACTTC.

V usage is TRBV12-3 or TRBV12-4 and J usage is TRBJ2-3; 9 nucleotides align to TRBD2. The ends lost 3 bases at V and 2 bases at J; junction bases unmatched: 6. The CDR3 extends over 16 amino acids. Here the CDR3 reads CASSFPSGADTDTQYF. The CDR3 DNA reads TGTGCCAGCAGTTTCCCTAGCGGGGCTGACACAGATACGCAGTATTTT.

The rearrangement uses TRBV10-3 and TRBJ1-1; D is undetermined. This CDR3 comprises 13 residues. Looked up from germline, CDR1 is ENHRY and CDR2 is SYGVKD. Trimming removed 3 bases from V and 1 base from J, with 6 bases in between. CDR3 nucleotide sequence: TGTGCCATCAGTGAACAGACGAACACTGAAGCTTTCTTT. It yields the protein CAISEQTNTEAFF.

The CDR3 loop reads CASSPIQKETQYF. Written as DNA, the CDR3 is TGCGCCAGCAGCCCGATTCAAAAGGAGACCCAGTACTTC. The chain couples TRBV4-1 to TRBJ2-5; D unresolved. Per germline, CDR1 MGHRA and CDR2 YSYEKL. V dropped 4 bases and J dropped 5 bases, with 11 bases sitting between them. The CDR3 is made up of 13 amino acids.

Only a few counts were recorded for this clonotype. The chain links TRBV5-1 to TRBJ2-4; 7 nucleotides align to TRBD1. CDR3 length: 14 amino acids. With V trimmed by 4 bases and J by 5 bases, 6 bases remained unmatched. The V gene's germline CDR1 is SGHRS and CDR2 YFSETQ. The CDR3 spells CASSPSGQQNIQYF. CDR3 coding DNA: TGCGCCAGCAGCCCGTCGGGACAGCAAAACATTCAGTACTTC.

The rearrangement uses TRBV11-2 and TRBJ2-7; 10 bases fit TRBD1. The CDR3 totals 16 residues. V lost 5 bases and J lost 3; bases outside the gene matches: 10. Germline V gene sequence: CDR1 SGHAT, CDR2 FQNNGV. DNA for the CDR3: TGTGCCAGCAGCGTATACTTGGACAGGGGGAACTACGAGCAGTACTTC. Translation: CASSVYLDRGNYEQYF.

CDR3 nucleotides: TGTGCCATCACCAAGGGAGGCACAGATACGCAGTATTTT. Residues: CAITKGGTDTQYF. V usage is TRBV10-3 and J usage is TRBJ2-3; tentatively, D is TRBD2 (5 bases). The germline V gene has CDR1 ENHRY and CDR2 SYGVKD. The ends were cut back, 7 bases at V and 1 base at J, with 9 bases in the middle. This CDR3 region has 13 residues.

The table lists this clonotype with many counts. The V call is TRBV7-9, the J call TRBJ2-7; 12 bases align to TRBD1. The CDR3 has 15 residues. V lost 1 base, J lost 6 bases, and 4 bases stayed unmatched. CDR1 and CDR2 from the germline V gene are SEHNR and FQNEAQ (reference sequence). The CDR3 loop reads CASSLGDRGLREQYF. CDR3 coding DNA: TGTGCCAGCAGCTTAGGGGACAGGGGGCTTCGCGAGCAGTACTTC.

V gene TRBV20-1 combines with J gene TRBJ2-1, with 8 bases that match TRBD2. Losses at the gene ends were 3 bases for V and 4 bases for J; bases not matched to a gene: 11. The CDR3 sequence is 16 residues long. Germline assignment: CDR1 DFQATT and CDR2 SNEGSKA (reference sequence). For the CDR3, the DNA is TGCAGTGCTAGCATCTCAAAGGGGACTAGTTACAATGAGCAGTTCTTC. This translates into CSASISKGTSYNEQFF.